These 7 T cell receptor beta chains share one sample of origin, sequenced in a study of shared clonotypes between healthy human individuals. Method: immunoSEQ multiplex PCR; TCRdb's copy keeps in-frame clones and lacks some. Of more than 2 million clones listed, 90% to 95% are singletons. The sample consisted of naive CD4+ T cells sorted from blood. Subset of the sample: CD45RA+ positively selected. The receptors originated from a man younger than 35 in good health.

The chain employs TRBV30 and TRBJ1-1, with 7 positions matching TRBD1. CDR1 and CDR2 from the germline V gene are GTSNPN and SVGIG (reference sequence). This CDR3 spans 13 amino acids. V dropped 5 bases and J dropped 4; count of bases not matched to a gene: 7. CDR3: CAWRQGHVTEAFF. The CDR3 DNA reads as TGTGCCTGGCGACAGGGACATGTCACTGAAGCTTTCTTT. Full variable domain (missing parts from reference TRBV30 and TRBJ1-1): SQTIHQWPATLVQPVGSPLSLECTVEGTSNPNLYWYRQAAGRGLQLLFYSVGIGQISSEVPQNLSASRPQDRQFILSSKKLLLSDSGFYLCAWRQGHVTEAFFGQGTRLTVV.

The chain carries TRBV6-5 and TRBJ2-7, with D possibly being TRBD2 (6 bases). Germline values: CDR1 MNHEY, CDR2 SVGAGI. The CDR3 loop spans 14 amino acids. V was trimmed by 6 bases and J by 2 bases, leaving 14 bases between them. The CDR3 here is CASRDERGTYEQYF. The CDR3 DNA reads TGTGCCAGCAGGGACGAACGGGGGACCTACGAGCAGTACTTC.

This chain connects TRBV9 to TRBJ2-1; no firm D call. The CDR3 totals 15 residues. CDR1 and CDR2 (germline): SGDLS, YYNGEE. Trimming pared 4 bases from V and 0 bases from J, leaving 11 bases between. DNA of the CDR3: TGTGCCAGCAGCTCTACAGAGAGCTCCTACAATGAGCAGTTCTTC. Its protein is CASSSTESSYNEQFF.

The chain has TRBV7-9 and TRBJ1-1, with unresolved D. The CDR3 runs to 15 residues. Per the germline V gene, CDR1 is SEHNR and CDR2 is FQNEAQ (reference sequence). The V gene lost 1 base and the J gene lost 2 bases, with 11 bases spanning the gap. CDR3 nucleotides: TGTGCCAGCAGCTTAGATGGGAGGACTAACACTGAAGCTTTCTTT. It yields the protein CASSLDGRTNTEAFF.

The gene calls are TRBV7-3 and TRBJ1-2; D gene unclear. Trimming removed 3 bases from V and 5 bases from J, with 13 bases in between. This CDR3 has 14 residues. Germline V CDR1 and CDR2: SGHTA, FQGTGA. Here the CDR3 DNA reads TGTGCCAGCAGCTTCGACCGAGGAGGATATGGCTACACCTTC. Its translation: CASSFDRGGYGYTF.

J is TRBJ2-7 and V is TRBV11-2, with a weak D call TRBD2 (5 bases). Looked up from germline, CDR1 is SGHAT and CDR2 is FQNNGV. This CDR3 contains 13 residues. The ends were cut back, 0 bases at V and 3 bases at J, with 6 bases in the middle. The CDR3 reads CASSLDGLYEQYF. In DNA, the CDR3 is TGTGCCAGCAGCTTAGATGGACTCTACGAGCAGTACTTC.

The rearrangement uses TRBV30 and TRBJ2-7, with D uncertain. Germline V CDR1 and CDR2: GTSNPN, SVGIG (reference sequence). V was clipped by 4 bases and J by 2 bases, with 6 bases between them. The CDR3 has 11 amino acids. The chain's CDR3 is CAWTSAYEQYF. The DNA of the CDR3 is TGTGCCTGGACTTCAGCCTACGAGCAGTACTTC. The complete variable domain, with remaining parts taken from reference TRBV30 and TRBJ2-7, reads SQTIHQWPATLVQPVGSPLSLECTVEGTSNPNLYWYRQAAGRGLQLLFYSVGIGQISSEVPQNLSASRPQDRQFILSSKKLLLSDSGFYLCAWTSAYEQYFGPGTRLTVT.